The 18 T cell receptor beta chains listed next were all sequenced from one sample in a study of blood T cell repertoires in COVID-19. Using immunoSEQ multiplex PCR, the repertoire was profiled, and TCRdb retains in-frame clones only, with some absent. The sample has approximately 300,000 clones, 85% to 90% seen once. The sample comprised peripheral blood. These receptors were taken from a woman aged 40 to 55 with acute or convalescent COVID-19.

The chain employs TRBV4-1 and TRBJ1-1; a possible D gene is TRBD1 (6 bases). From germline, CDR1 is MGHRA and CDR2 YSYEKL. Between the trimmed V and J ends, which lost 1 base and 9 bases, there was a span of 12 bases. The CDR3 spans 13 residues. The CDR3 region is CASSQGQATQAFF. CDR3 coding DNA: TGCGCCAGCAGCCAAGGACAGGCTACACAAGCTTTCTTT.

The chain employs TRBV6-5 and TRBJ1-2, with 10 bases that match TRBD1. The J segment lost 6 bases and the V segment lost 0 bases, leaving 7 bases of the junction unmatched. Germline V lookup: CDR1 MNHEY, CDR2 SVGAGI. The length of the CDR3 is 16 residues. The CDR3 DNA follows: TGTGCCAGCAGTTACTCGCTGACAGGGGGCCGCGATGGCTACACCTTC. It translates to CASSYSLTGGRDGYTF.

The chain is built from TRBV11-2 and TRBJ2-7; a possible D gene is TRBD1 (5 bases). CDR1 is SGHAT, CDR2 FQNNGV, per germline. The CDR3 sequence is 13 residues long. V was trimmed by 1 base and J by 11 bases, leaving 15 bases between them. CDR3 sequence (DNA): TGTGCCAGCAGCTTAGTGAGTAAGAGACAGAAGTACGTC. Translated: CASSLVSKRQKYV.

The V gene is TRBV14, the J gene TRBJ2-3, with D perhaps TRBD2 (6 bases). Germline V gives CDR1 SGHDN, CDR2 FVKESK. The V and J ends lost 0 bases and 4 bases respectively, with 14 bases between them. The CDR3 length is 16 residues. CDR3 loop: CASSQDGGLTSDTQYF. As DNA, the CDR3 is TGTGCCAGCAGCCAAGATGGAGGACTAACCTCAGATACGCAGTATTTT.

V is TRBV6-4 and J is TRBJ1-5; the D gene is possibly TRBD1 (5 bases). Germline V gene data show CDR1 as MRHNA and CDR2 as SNTAGT. V was pared by 6 bases and J by 6 bases, with 12 bases between. The CDR3 loop spans 13 amino acids. The DNA of the CDR3 is TGTGCCAGCAGCGGACATCCGGGTCAGCCCCAGCATTTT. The encoded protein is CASSGHPGQPQHF.

The gene calls are TRBV12-3 or TRBV12-4 and TRBJ1-6; D gene ambiguous. The CDR3 length is 13 residues. Trimming shortened V by 6 bases and J by 9 bases, and 12 bases separated the two germline ends. The CDR3 DNA sequence: TGTGCCAGCAGCCTAAGCAGGCTTTCACCCCTCCACTTT. Residues: CASSLSRLSPLHF.

The gene calls are TRBV5-1 and TRBJ1-1; D is perhaps TRBD1 (5 bases). Germline CDR1 SGHRS, CDR2 YFSETQ. The CDR3 runs 13 residues. Trimming took off 4 bases at V and 6 bases at J, with 13 bases between the two ends. This CDR3 is CASSQSLTAEAFF. CDR3 bases: TGCGCCAGCAGCCAAAGCCTGACAGCTGAAGCTTTCTTT.

The chain recombines TRBV29-1 with TRBJ1-2; the match to TRBD1 covers 7 bases. V lost 3 bases to trimming and J lost 5 bases; unmatched junction nucleotides: 3. The CDR3 covers 12 residues. Per the germline V gene, CDR1 is SQVTM and CDR2 is ANQGSEA. This chain's CDR3 is CSVDGTVYGYTF. The CDR3 nucleotides are TGCAGCGTTGACGGGACAGTGTATGGCTACACCTTC.

The J gene is TRBJ1-2, the V gene TRBV12-3 or TRBV12-4; D is perhaps TRBD1 (5 bases). The CDR3 consists of 13 residues. Trimming removed 4 bases at V and 3 bases at J, with 9 bases between. CDR3 protein: CASSWGRDYGYTF. CDR3 coding DNA: TGTGCCAGCAGTTGGGGCAGGGACTATGGCTACACCTTC.

This chain connects TRBV7-2 to TRBJ1-2; 8 nucleotides agree with TRBD1. Germline V gene lookup returns CDR1 SGHTA and CDR2 FQGNSA. The V segment lost 3 bases and the J segment 4 bases; nucleotides outside the gene matches: 7. This CDR3 is built from 15 residues. The CDR3 protein is CASSFETGDLYGYTF. Written as DNA, the CDR3 is TGTGCCAGCAGCTTTGAGACAGGGGACCTCTATGGCTACACCTTC.

The chain carries TRBV18 and TRBJ1-2; 11 nucleotides align to TRBD1. This CDR3 is built from 15 residues. Germline values: CDR1 KGHSH, CDR2 LQKENI. V lost 3 bases, J lost 5 bases, and 5 bases stayed unmatched. For the CDR3, the DNA is TGTGCCAGCTCACCCGGACAGGGGGCGCGATATGGCTACACCTTC. Amino acids: CASSPGQGARYGYTF.

The gene calls are TRBV2 and TRBJ2-1, with D possibly being TRBD2 (6 bases). This CDR3 has 14 residues. Between the trimmed V and J ends, which lost 6 bases and 6 bases, there was a span of 15 bases. Germline V CDR1 and CDR2: SNHLY, FYNNEI. CDR3 nucleotide sequence: TGTGCCAGCAGCGAGACTACTAGCCGCAATGAGCAGTTCTTC. Translating it yields CASSETTSRNEQFF.

The rearrangement links TRBV7-2 to TRBJ2-5; 7 bases line up with TRBD2. Trimming cost V 5 bases and J 4 bases; bases outside gene matches: 13. Germline loops: CDR1 SGHTA, CDR2 FQGNSA. The CDR3 spans 16 residues. CDR3 nucleotide sequence: TGTGCCAGCAGCCTTAGAGGGCGGGGGAGCCGAGAGACCCAGTACTTC. The encoded protein is CASSLRGRGSRETQYF. Supplemented by reference TRBV7-2 and TRBJ2-5, the full variable domain reads GAGVSQSPSNKVTEKGKDVELRCDPISGHTALYWYRQSLGQGLEFLIYFQGNSAPDKSGLPSDRFSAERTGGSVSTLTIQRTQQEDSAVYLCASSLRGRGSRETQYFGPGTRLLVL.

The J gene is TRBJ2-1, the V gene TRBV29-1, with D perhaps TRBD1 (5 bases). Germline V lookup: CDR1 SQVTM, CDR2 ANQGSEA. V shed 5 bases and J shed 1 base, with 15 bases lying between them. The CDR3 loop spans 15 amino acids. This chain's CDR3 is CSVQGLGVSYNEQFF. In DNA form, the CDR3 reads TGCAGCGTTCAGGGCCTAGGTGTGTCCTACAATGAGCAGTTCTTC.

This clone was seen a few times. This sequence joins TRBV27 and TRBJ1-1; D remains unclear. V shed 6 bases and J shed 1 base, with 15 bases lying between them. This CDR3 contains 15 residues. Germline V gene sequence: CDR1 MNHEY, CDR2 SMNVEV (reference sequence). CDR3 residues: CASRLGLGGNTEAFF. In DNA form, the CDR3 reads TGTGCCAGCAGACTAGGACTGGGCGGGAACACTGAAGCTTTCTTT.

The chain joins TRBV27 to TRBJ2-2, with TRBD2 as a possible D gene (7 bases). The germline V gene has CDR1 MNHEY and CDR2 SMNVEV (reference sequence). Trimming stripped 7 bases from V and 3 bases from J, with 18 bases between. The CDR3 contains 16 residues. Written as DNA, the CDR3 is TGTGCCAGCACCCTATTCGCGGGGGCCTACACCGGGGAGCTGTTTTTT. Residues: CASTLFAGAYTGELFF.

This clone came up a few times. The CDR3 bases are TGTGCCAGCTCACCCCTCCGCGTGAACACTGAAGCTTTCTTT. Encoded protein: CASSPLRVNTEAFF. The chain combines TRBV18 with TRBJ1-1; no reliable D call. Germline CDR1 reads KGHSH; CDR2 reads LQKENI. Trimming cost V 3 bases and J 0 bases, with 8 bases left between them. The CDR3 loop spans 14 amino acids.

This chain links TRBV9 with TRBJ1-1, with TRBD1 matching over 11 bases. Germline V gene sequence: CDR1 SGDLS, CDR2 YYNGEE. The CDR3 contains 16 residues. V lost 0 bases to trimming and J lost 7 bases; unmatched junction nucleotides: 8. The CDR3 protein is CASSVGADRGQGEAFF. CDR3 sequence (DNA): TGTGCCAGCAGCGTAGGGGCGGACAGGGGGCAGGGTGAAGCTTTCTTT.